This is a list of T cell receptor beta chains from one sample in a study of T cell repertoires in cytomegalovirus infection. These receptors' antigens are unknown. TCRdb passed the reads through MiXCR, listing each CDR3 protein once. Among some 350,000 distinct CDR3 sequences listed, just under 30% were seen once. Sequenced material: cultured PBMCs, taken from culture after CMV antigen stimulation. The origin of the receptors is a human donor in good health (CMV status not recorded). Some clones in this sample may be carry-over from other donors' samples. Both conserved end residues are part of each CDR3. A D gene is named only where the DNA matches it firmly. A row's size may be missing; if present it is once, few, many or a size class.

CDR3nt | CDR3aa | abundance | j_gene | d_gene | v_gene
TGCGCCAGCAGCTTTACAGGGGGAATTAGAAGGACTGAAGCTTTCTTT | CASSFTGGIRRTEAFF | few | TRBJ1-1 | TRBD1 | TRBV5-1
TGCAGTGCACCCAAGACAGGGCGTCAAGAGACCCAGTACTTC | CSAPKTGRQETQYF | few | TRBJ2-5 | TRBD1 | TRBV20-1
TGTGCCAGCGACAGGGGGCTGAATTCACCCCTCCACTTT | CASDRGLNSPLHF | NA | TRBJ1-6 | TRBD1 | TRBV6-2/TRBV6-3
TGTGCCAGTAGTCCTATTCAGCGGGAGGGCATGCAGACCCAGTACTTC | CASSPIQREGMQTQYF | NA | TRBJ2-5 | TRBD2 | TRBV19
TGTGCCAGCTCACCACGGGCACCAGGCTACGAGCAGTACTTC | CASSPRAPGYEQYF | few | TRBJ2-7 | NA | TRBV18
TGTGCCAGCAGCCAGGGACTAGCGGCAGATACGCAGTATTTT | CASSQGLAADTQYF | few | TRBJ2-3 | TRBD2 | TRBV7-9
TGTGCCAGCAGTTACGGTCTGGATCAGCCCCAGCATTTT | CASSYGLDQPQHF | NA | TRBJ1-5 | NA | TRBV6-6
TGTGCCAGCAGTCCGCAAAGTGGAGACGGCCGTGGTGGCTACACCTTC | CASSPQSGDGRGGYTF | NA | TRBJ1-2 | NA | TRBV12-3/TRBV12-4
TGTGCCAGCAGTTCCCTTGGACAGGGTGGAGGCTACACCTTC | CASSSLGQGGGYTF | few | TRBJ1-2 | TRBD1 | TRBV28
TGTGCCAGCAGTGAGAGGAGGGCACTTCACTCTGGGGCCAACGTCCTGACTTTC | CASSERRALHSGANVLTF | NA | TRBJ2-6 | NA | TRBV2
TGTGCCAGCAGCTTAGTGGGAGGGACGTTTTACGAGCAGTACTTC | CASSLVGGTFYEQYF | few | TRBJ2-7 | TRBD2 | TRBV7-2
TGTGCCAGCAGTAGCGGAAACATTCAGTACTTC | CASSSGNIQYF | NA | TRBJ2-4 | NA | TRBV27
TGTGCCAGCAGTTATACGGGAGGCCCTTACAATGAGCAGTTCTTC | CASSYTGGPYNEQFF | few | TRBJ2-1 | TRBD2 | TRBV27
TGTGCCAGCAGCTCCCGGGACAGCCATCAGCCCCAGCATTTT | CASSSRDSHQPQHF | NA | TRBJ1-5 | TRBD1 | TRBV13
TGTGCCAGCAGACCCCCGCGGGGGATGTCCTCGATGAACACTGAAGCTTTCTTT | CASRPPRGMSSMNTEAFF | NA | TRBJ1-1 | NA | TRBV25-1
TGCGCCAGCAGCCAAACGGGAGCGATTTACAATGAGCAGTTCTTC | CASSQTGAIYNEQFF | NA | TRBJ2-1 | NA | TRBV4-1
TGTGCCAGCAGCTATCAGGGGGTTGGCTACACCTTC | CASSYQGVGYTF | few | TRBJ1-2 | TRBD1 | TRBV7-9
TGTGCCAGCAGACCTGTACCGGACAGGGAGGGGTATGGCTACACCTTC | CASRPVPDREGYGYTF | many | TRBJ1-2 | TRBD1 | TRBV12-3/TRBV12-4
TGCAGCGTTGTCAAGGGGGCGGGGGAGCAGTACTTC | CSVVKGAGEQYF | NA | TRBJ2-7 | NA | TRBV29-1
TGTGCCATCAAGCGGACAGGACTGTACGAGCAGTACTTC | CAIKRTGLYEQYF | NA | TRBJ2-7 | TRBD1 | TRBV10-3
TGTGCCAGCAGCCCAATGGACCGAATGGAGCAGTTCTTC | CASSPMDRMEQFF | NA | TRBJ2-1 | NA | TRBV7-4
TGCGCCAGCAGCCCGTCGACACTACAGTACGAGCAGTACTTC | CASSPSTLQYEQYF | NA | TRBJ2-7 | NA | TRBV5-1